The T cell receptor (beta chain) under discussion was sequenced for a study of T cell responses to AZD1222 COVID-19 vaccine. The CDR3 runs 12 residues. With 5 bases removed from V and 4 bases from J, the gap between germline ends came to 8 bases. Germline V gene lookup returns CDR1 MGHDK and CDR2 SYGVNS. With respect to this clone: Its specificity is unknown.

Study results and caveats: Repertoire collection took place solely once the T cell response had peaked.

This table comes from immunoSEQ multiplex PCR, and its TCRdb copy is limited to in-frame clones, with some not included. Found here are over 100,000 clones, about 90% of them singletons; the top ten hold roughly 5.3%. This TCR came from an adult in good health. V and J are TRBV25-1 and TRBJ1-1; D is undetermined. The sequenced sample was peripheral blood, obtained on day 0 of AZD1222 vaccination. The CDR3 bases are TGTGCCAGCAGTTTCTCCGGCACTGAAGCTTTCTTT. Translated: CASSFSGTEAFF.